This T cell receptor (beta chain) was found in a study of blood T cell repertoires in COVID-19. Donors were grouped by their self-reported clinical history. This CDR3 spans 17 amino acids. The germline V gene encodes CDR1 LNHNV and CDR2 YYDKDF (reference sequence). V shed 0 bases and J 8 bases; nucleotides not matched to a gene: 13. Libraries were prepared by immunoSEQ multiplex PCR; TCRdb keeps only in-frame clonotypes and omits some of them. The table lists about 380,000 clones, roughly 91% of them singletons. The specimen sequenced was PBMCs or T cells enriched from blood (not recorded which). The sequence was collected from a woman younger than 35 who had recovered from COVID-19. This sequence joins TRBV15 and TRBJ1-2; 9 nucleotides align to TRBD1. The CDR3 protein is CATSREKGQGPTGGYTF. DNA for the CDR3: TGTGCCACCAGCAGAGAGAAAGGACAGGGGCCAACAGGCGGCTACACCTTC.